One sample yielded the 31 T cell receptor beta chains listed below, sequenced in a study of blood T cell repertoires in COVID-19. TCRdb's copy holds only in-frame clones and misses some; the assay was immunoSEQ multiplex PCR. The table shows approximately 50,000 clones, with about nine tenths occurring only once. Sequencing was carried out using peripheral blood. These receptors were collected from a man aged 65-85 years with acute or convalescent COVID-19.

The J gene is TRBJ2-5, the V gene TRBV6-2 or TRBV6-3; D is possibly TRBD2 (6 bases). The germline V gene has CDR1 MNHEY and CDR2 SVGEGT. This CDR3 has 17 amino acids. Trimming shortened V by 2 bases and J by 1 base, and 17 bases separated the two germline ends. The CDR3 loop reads CASSYPPGGGVQETQYF. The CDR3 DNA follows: TGTGCCAGCAGTTACCCCCCAGGTGGCGGGGTCCAAGAGACCCAGTACTTC.

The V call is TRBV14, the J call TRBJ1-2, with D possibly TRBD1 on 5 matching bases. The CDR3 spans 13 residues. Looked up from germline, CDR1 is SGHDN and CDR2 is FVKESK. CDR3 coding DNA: TGTGCTACCAGCCGGCGGGGACTGTATGGCTACACCTTC. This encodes CATSRRGLYGYTF.

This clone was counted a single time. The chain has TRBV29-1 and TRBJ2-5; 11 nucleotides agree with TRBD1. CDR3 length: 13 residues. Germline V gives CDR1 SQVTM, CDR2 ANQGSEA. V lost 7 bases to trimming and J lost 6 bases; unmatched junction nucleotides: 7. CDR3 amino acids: CSGSGQGGQTQYF. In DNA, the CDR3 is TGCAGCGGGTCGGGACAGGGGGGACAGACCCAGTACTTC.

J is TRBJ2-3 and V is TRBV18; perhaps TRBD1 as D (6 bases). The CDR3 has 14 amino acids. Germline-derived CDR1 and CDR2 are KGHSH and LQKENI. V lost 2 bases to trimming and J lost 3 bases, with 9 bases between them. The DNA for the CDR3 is TGTGCCAGCTCACCAACAGGGCGGACAGATACGCAGTATTTT. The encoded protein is CASSPTGRTDTQYF.

CDR3 in DNA: TGTGCCAGCAGCCCGGACAGGGGGCTTAGGGAGCAGTTCTTC. Encoded protein: CASSPDRGLREQFF. The chain uses TRBV7-2 and TRBJ2-1; 11 bases are a match to TRBD1. The V segment lost 5 bases and the J segment 10 bases; nucleotides outside the gene matches: 7. CDR1 is SGHTA, CDR2 FQGNSA, per germline. The CDR3 is 14 amino acids.

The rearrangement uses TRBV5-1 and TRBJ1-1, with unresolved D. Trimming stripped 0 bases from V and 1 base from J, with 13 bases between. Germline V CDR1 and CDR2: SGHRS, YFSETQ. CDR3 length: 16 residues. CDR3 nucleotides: TGCGCCAGCAGCTTGGCCCAGGATAGGCCGAACACTGAAGCTTTCTTT. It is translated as CASSLAQDRPNTEAFF. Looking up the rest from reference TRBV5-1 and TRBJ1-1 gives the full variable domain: KAGVTQTPRYLIKTRGQQVTLSCSPISGHRSVSWYQQTPGQGLQFLFEYFSETQRNKGNFPGRFSGRQFSNSRSEMNVSTLELGDSALYLCASSLAQDRPNTEAFFGQGTRLTVV.

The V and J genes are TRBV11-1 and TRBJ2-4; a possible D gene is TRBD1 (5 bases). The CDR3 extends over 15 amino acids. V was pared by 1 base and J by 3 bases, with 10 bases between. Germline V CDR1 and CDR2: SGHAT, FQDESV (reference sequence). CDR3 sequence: CASSLERGYKNIQYF. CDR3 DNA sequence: TGTGCCAGCAGCTTAGAAAGGGGTTACAAAAACATTCAGTACTTC.

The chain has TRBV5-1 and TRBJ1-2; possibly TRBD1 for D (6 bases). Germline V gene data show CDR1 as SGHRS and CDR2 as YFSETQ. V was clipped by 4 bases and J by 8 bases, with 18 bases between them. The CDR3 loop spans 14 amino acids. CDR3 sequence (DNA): TGCGCCAGCAGCGCATATACAGGGTTTGGAGGCTACACCTTC. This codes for CASSAYTGFGGYTF. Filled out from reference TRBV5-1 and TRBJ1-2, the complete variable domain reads KAGVTQTPRYLIKTRGQQVTLSCSPISGHRSVSWYQQTPGQGLQFLFEYFSETQRNKGNFPGRFSGRQFSNSRSEMNVSTLELGDSALYLCASSAYTGFGGYTFGSGTRLTVV.

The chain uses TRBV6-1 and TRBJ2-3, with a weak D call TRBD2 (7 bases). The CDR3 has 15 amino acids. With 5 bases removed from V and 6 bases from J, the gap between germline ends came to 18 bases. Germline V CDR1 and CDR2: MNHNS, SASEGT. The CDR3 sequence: CASSPQPGGGDTQYF. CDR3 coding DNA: TGTGCCAGCAGTCCACAGCCGGGGGGCGGGGATACGCAGTATTTT.

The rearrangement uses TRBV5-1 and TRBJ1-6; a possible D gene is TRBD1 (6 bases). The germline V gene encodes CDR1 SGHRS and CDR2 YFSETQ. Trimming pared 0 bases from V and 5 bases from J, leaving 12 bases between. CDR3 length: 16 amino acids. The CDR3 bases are TGCGCCAGCAGCTTGGCCAAGGACAGCAATAATTCACCCCTCCACTTT. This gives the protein CASSLAKDSNNSPLHF.

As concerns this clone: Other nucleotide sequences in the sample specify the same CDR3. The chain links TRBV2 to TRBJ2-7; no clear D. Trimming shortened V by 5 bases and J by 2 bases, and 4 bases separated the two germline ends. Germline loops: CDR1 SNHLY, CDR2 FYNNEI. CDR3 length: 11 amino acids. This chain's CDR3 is CASSPTYEQYF. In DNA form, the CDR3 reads TGTGCCAGCAGTCCCACCTACGAGCAGTACTTC.

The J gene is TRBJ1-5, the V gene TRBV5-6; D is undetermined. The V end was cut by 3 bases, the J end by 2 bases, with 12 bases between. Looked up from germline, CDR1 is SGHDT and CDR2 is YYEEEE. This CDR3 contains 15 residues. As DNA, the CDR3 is TGTGCCAGCAGCTACGGACTGGTGGGCAATCAGCCCCAGCATTTT. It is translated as CASSYGLVGNQPQHF.

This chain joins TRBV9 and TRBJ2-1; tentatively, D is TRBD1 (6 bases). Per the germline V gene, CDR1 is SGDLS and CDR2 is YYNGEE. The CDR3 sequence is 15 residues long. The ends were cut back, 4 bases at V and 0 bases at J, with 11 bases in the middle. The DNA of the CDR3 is TGTGCCAGCAGCTTACAGGGAAACTCCTACAATGAGCAGTTCTTC. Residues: CASSLQGNSYNEQFF.

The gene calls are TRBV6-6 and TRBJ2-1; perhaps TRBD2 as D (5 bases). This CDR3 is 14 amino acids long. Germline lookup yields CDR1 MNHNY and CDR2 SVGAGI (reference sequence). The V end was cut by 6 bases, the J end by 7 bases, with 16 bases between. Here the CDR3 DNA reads TGTGCCAGCAGCATCAGCACGGGGTTAAATGAGCAGTTCTTC. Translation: CASSISTGLNEQFF.

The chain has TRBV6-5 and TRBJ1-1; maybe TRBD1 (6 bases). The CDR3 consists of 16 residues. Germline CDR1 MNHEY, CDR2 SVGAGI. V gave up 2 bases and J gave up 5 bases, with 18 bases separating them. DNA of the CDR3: TGTGCCAGCAGTTACGTGGCCGGGACACGGTCAACTGAAGCTTTCTTT. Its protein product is CASSYVAGTRSTEAFF.

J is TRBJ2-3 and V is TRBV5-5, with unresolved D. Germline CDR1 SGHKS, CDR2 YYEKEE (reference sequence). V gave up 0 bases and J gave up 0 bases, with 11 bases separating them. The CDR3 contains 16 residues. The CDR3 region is CASSLGASSSTDTQYF. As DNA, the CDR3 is TGTGCCAGCAGCTTGGGGGCAAGCTCTAGCACAGATACGCAGTATTTT.

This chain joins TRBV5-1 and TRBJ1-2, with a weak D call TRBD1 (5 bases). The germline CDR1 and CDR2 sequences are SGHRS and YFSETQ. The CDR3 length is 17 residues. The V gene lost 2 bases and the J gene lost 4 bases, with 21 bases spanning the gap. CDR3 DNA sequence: TGCGCCAGCAGCTTAGGGACTCTAGGAGGGCCCCTCTATGGCTACACCTTC. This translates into CASSLGTLGGPLYGYTF.

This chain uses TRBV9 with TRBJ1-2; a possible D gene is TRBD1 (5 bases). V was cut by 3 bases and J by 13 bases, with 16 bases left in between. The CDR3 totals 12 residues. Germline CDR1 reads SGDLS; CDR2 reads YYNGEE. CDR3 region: CASSAPLGGVTF. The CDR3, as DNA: TGTGCCAGCAGCGCGCCACTAGGAGGGGTCACCTTC.

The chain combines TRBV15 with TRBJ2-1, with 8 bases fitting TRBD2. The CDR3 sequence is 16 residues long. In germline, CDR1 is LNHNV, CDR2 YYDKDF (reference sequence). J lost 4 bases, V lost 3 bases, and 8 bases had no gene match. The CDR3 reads CATSRRRGATYNEQFF. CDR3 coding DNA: TGTGCCACCAGCAGGCGGCGGGGGGCCACTTACAATGAGCAGTTCTTC.

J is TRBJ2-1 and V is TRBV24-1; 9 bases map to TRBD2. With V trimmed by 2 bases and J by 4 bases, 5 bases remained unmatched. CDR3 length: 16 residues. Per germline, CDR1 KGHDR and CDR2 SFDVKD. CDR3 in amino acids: CATSDSLAGVYNEQFF. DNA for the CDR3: TGTGCCACCAGTGATTCCTTAGCGGGGGTTTACAATGAGCAGTTCTTC.

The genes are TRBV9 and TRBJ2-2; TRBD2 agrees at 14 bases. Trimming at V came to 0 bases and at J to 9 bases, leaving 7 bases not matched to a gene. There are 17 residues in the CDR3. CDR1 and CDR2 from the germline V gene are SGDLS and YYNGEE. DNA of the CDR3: TGTGCCAGCAGCGTAGGGGGACTAGCGGGGGACCAGCGGGAGCTGTTTTTT. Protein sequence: CASSVGGLAGDQRELFF.

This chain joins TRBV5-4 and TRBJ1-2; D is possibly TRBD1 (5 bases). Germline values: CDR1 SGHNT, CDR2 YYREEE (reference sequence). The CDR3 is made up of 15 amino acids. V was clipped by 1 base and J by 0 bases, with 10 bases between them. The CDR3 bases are TGTGCCAGCAGCTTGAGGACAAGAGCTAACTATGGCTACACCTTC. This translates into CASSLRTRANYGYTF.

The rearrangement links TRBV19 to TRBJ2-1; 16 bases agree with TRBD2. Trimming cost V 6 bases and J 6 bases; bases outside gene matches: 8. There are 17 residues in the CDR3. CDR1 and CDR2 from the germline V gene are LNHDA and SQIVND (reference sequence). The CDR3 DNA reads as TGTGCCAGTAGCGTGGGACTAGCGGGGGGGCGTTCCAATGAGCAGTTCTTC. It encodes CASSVGLAGGRSNEQFF.

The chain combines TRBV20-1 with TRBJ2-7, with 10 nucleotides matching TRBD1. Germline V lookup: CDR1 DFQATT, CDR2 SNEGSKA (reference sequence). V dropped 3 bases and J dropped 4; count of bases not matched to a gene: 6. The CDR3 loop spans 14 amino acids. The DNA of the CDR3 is TGCAGTGCTAGTTTAGGGGACAGGGGATACGAGCAGTACTTC. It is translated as CSASLGDRGYEQYF.

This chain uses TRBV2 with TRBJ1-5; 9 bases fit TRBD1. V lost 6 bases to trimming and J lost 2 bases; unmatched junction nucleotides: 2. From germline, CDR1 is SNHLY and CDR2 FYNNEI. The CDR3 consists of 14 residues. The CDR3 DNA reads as TGTGCCAGCAGCCGGGACAGGGGCAATCAGCCCCAGCATTTT. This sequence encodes CASSRDRGNQPQHF.

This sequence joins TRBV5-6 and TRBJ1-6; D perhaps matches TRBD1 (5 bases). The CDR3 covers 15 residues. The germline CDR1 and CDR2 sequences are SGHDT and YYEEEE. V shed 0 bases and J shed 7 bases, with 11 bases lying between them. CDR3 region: CASSLEGRRNSPLHF. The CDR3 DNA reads TGTGCCAGCAGCTTGGAGGGGCGACGGAATTCACCCCTCCACTTT.

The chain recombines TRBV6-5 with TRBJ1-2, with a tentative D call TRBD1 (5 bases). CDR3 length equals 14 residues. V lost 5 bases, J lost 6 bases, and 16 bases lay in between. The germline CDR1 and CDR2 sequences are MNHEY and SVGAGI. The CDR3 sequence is CASSLGGGLDGYTF. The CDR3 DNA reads TGTGCCAGCAGTCTTGGGGGGGGGTTGGATGGCTACACCTTC.

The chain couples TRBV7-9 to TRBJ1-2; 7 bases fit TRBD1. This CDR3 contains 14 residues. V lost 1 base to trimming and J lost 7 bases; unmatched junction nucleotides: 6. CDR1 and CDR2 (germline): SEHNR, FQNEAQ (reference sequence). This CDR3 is CASSLVGTASGYTF. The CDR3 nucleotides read TGTGCCAGCAGCTTAGTGGGGACAGCCTCTGGCTACACCTTC.

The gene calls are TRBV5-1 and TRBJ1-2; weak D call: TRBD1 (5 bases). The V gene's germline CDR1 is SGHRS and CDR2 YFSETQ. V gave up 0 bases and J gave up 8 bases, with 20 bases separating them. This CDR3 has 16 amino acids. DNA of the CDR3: TGCGCCAGCAGCTTGGATGCTGTTTGGACACCACGGGGCTACACCTTC. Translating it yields CASSLDAVWTPRGYTF.

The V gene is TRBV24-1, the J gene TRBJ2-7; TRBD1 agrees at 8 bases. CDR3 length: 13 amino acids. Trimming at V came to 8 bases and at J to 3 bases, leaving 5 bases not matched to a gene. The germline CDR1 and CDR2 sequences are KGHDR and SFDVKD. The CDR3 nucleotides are TGTGCCACCACCTCGACAGGGGTCTACGAGCAGTACTTC. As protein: CATTSTGVYEQYF.

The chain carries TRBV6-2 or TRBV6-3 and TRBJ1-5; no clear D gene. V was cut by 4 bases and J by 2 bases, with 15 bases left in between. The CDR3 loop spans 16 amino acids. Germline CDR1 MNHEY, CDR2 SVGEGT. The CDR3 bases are TGTGCCAGCAGTTCCCGCCGTCCTATCGGCAATCAGCCCCAGCATTTT. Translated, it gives CASSSRRPIGNQPQHF.